These 30 T cell receptor beta chains were all obtained from the same sample, sequenced in a study of metastatic and nonmetastatic thyroid tumors. No treatment of any kind had been given to any patient before thyroid surgery. TCRdb redid the clone calls on the PCR reads using MiXCR. Among approximately 13,000 clones listed, roughly a third were seen once. Sequencing was performed on tumor tissue. Receptors were obtained from a male donor with papillary thyroid cancer or a benign thyroid nodule (not recorded which). Some clones in this sample may be carry-over from other donors' samples.

The chain is built from TRBV6-1 and TRBJ1-2, with 10 bases that match TRBD1. With V trimmed by 5 bases and J by 7 bases, 13 bases remained unmatched. The CDR3 is 16 residues long. Germline V gives CDR1 MNHNS, CDR2 SASEGT. The CDR3 DNA reads TGTGCCAGCAGTCCTTTTTCGACAGGGGGCGCCGGTGGCTACACCTTC. Amino acids: CASSPFSTGGAGGYTF.

V is TRBV10-3 and J is TRBJ1-3; weak D call: TRBD1 (5 bases). V lost 3 bases to trimming and J lost 0 bases, with 15 bases between them. The CDR3 spans 17 residues. In germline, CDR1 is ENHRY, CDR2 SYGVKD. This CDR3 reads CAISEGAGRPSGNTIYF. The CDR3 nucleotides are TGTGCCATCAGTGAAGGGGCTGGACGGCCCTCTGGAAACACCATATATTTT.

This clone was seen a few times. The chain carries TRBV6-1 and TRBJ2-1; TRBD1 agrees at 9 bases. The CDR3 length is 14 residues. The V gene end was trimmed by 6 bases and the J gene end by 6 bases; junction bases not matched to a gene: 6. Germline CDR1 MNHNS, CDR2 SASEGT. The DNA of the CDR3 is TGTGCCAGCAGGATGGACAGGGGAATCAATGAGCAGTTCTTC. Amino acid sequence: CASRMDRGINEQFF.

The V gene is TRBV6-4, the J gene TRBJ2-1, with 10 bases that match TRBD2. This CDR3 contains 15 residues. V lost 4 bases, J lost 6 bases, and 6 bases stayed unmatched. Germline lookup yields CDR1 MRHNA and CDR2 SNTAGT. The CDR3 loop reads CASSGASGSFNEQFF. In DNA, the CDR3 is TGTGCCAGCAGTGGGGCTAGCGGGAGTTTCAATGAGCAGTTCTTC.

This chain uses TRBV6-1 with TRBJ2-7; 8 bases are a match to TRBD1. CDR1 is MNHNS, CDR2 SASEGT, per germline. The V and J ends lost 7 bases and 0 bases, in that order; junction bases with no gene match: 5. The CDR3 consists of 14 residues. CDR3 nucleotide sequence: TGTGCCAGCATCCCGGGACAGGACTCCTACGAGCAGTACTTC. This sequence encodes CASIPGQDSYEQYF.

This clone is labeled as medium-sized. The chain recombines TRBV10-1 with TRBJ2-3; TRBD2 aligns across 10 bases. Germline trimming cut 0 bases from V and 3 bases from J; bases unmatched to any gene: 0. CDR3 length: 15 amino acids. CDR1 WNHNN and CDR2 SYGVQD come from the germline V gene (reference sequence). CDR3 sequence reads: CASSESTSGTDTQYF. In nucleotides, the CDR3 is TGCGCCAGCAGTGAGTCGACTAGCGGGACAGATACGCAGTATTTT.

This chain links TRBV20-1 with TRBJ1-1; TRBD1 is a possible D gene (5 bases). From germline, CDR1 is DFQATT and CDR2 SNEGSKA (reference sequence). The length of the CDR3 is 15 residues. Trimming took 6 bases from V and 2 from J, leaving 19 bases between them. The CDR3 here is CSARVESLKNTEAFF. The CDR3 DNA reads TGCAGTGCCAGGGTGGAGTCTTTAAAAAACACTGAAGCTTTCTTT.

As concerns this clone: Sequence at one end of the junction differs from germline and may be a read error. At the DNA level, this CDR3 is encoded by other sequences in the same sample as well. The genes are TRBV2 and TRBJ2-2, with D maybe TRBD1 (6 bases). In germline, CDR1 is SNHLY, CDR2 FYNNEI. This CDR3 comprises 16 residues. Here the CDR3 DNA reads TGTGCCAGCAGCAGGGGCGAACTCGCGAACACCGGTGAGCTGTTTTTT. This codes for CASSRGELANTGELFF.

V is TRBV4-1 and J is TRBJ1-1, with 7 bases aligning to TRBD1. V lost 5 bases, J lost 4 bases, and 7 bases stayed unmatched. The CDR3 is 14 amino acids. Germline CDR1 MGHRA, CDR2 YSYEKL. CDR3: CASSYGGQATEAFF. The CDR3 DNA follows: TGCGCCAGCAGCTACGGCGGACAGGCCACTGAAGCTTTCTTT.

This clone is medium-sized. This chain uses TRBV6-6 with TRBJ2-7; tentative D call: TRBD2 (5 bases). V was shortened by 7 bases and J by 0 bases, with 25 bases between the two germline ends. CDR3 length: 18 amino acids. Germline-derived CDR1 and CDR2 are MNHNY and SVGAGI (reference sequence). CDR3 residues: CASTSDVGSLMSSYEQYF. The CDR3 DNA is TGTGCCAGCACCAGTGATGTAGGGAGTCTAATGAGCTCCTACGAGCAGTACTTC.

The genes are TRBV11-1 and TRBJ2-2, with 7 bases identical to TRBD1. The germline gives CDR1 SGHAT, CDR2 FQDESV (reference sequence). V lost 3 bases, J lost 4 bases, and 8 bases stayed unmatched. CDR3 length: 16 residues. The CDR3 loop is CASSLVGRGITGELFF. The CDR3 DNA reads as TGTGCCAGCAGCTTGGTGGGCAGGGGGATCACCGGGGAGCTGTTTTTT.

Of note for this clone: One end of the junction is discordant with germline, which a read error may explain. The CDR3 spells CSARGADQRGTSGANVLTF. In DNA, the CDR3 is TGCAGTGCTAGAGGGGCCGACCAGCGGGGGACCTCTGGGGCCAACGTCCTTACTTTC. The rearrangement uses TRBV20-1 and TRBJ2-6; 8 positions agree with TRBD2. The V gene's germline CDR1 is DFQATT and CDR2 SNEGSKA (reference sequence). The CDR3 is 19 amino acids.

This clone is termed large. This sequence joins TRBV12-3 or TRBV12-4 and TRBJ2-1, with a possible D match to TRBD1 (6 bases). The CDR3 runs 14 residues. Trimming removed 5 bases from V and 5 bases from J, with 13 bases in between. The CDR3 region is CASSVDRANNEQFF. For the CDR3, the DNA is TGTGCCAGCAGTGTGGACAGAGCTAACAATGAGCAGTTCTTC.

The V and J genes are TRBV12-3 or TRBV12-4 and TRBJ2-5; 11 bases are a match to TRBD2. There are 16 residues in the CDR3. V was pared by 3 bases and J by 0 bases, with 3 bases of the junction left unmatched. CDR3 in DNA: TGTGCCAGCAGTTTGCTAGCGGGGGGACACCAAGAGACCCAGTACTTC. Protein sequence: CASSLLAGGHQETQYF.

The chain employs TRBV14 and TRBJ2-3; no clear D. V shed 1 base and J shed 0 bases, with 11 bases lying between them. Germline V gene data show CDR1 as SGHDN and CDR2 as FVKESK. This CDR3 comprises 16 residues. The CDR3 reads CASSQGWVSSTDTQYF. In nucleotides, the CDR3 is TGTGCCAGCAGCCAAGGCTGGGTCAGCAGCACAGATACGCAGTATTTT.

There are a few counts of this clone. This sequence joins TRBV19 and TRBJ1-2; 9 bases align to TRBD1. The V gene end was trimmed by 5 bases and the J gene end by 8 bases; junction bases not matched to a gene: 6. There are 13 residues in the CDR3. Germline loops: CDR1 LNHDA, CDR2 SQIVND (reference sequence). The CDR3 nucleotides are TGTGCCAGTAGTCCAGGGACAGGGAGAGGCTACACCTTC. Translating it yields CASSPGTGRGYTF.

CDR3 DNA sequence: TGCAGTGCTAGAGACAGTTGGGGCAATCAGCCCCAGCATTTT. The encoded protein is CSARDSWGNQPQHF. The gene calls are TRBV20-1 and TRBJ1-5, with unresolved D. This CDR3 contains 14 residues. The V and J ends lost 0 bases and 2 bases respectively, with 8 bases between them. CDR1 is DFQATT and CDR2 is SNEGSKA in the germline V gene (reference sequence).

The chain couples TRBV9 to TRBJ2-1, with TRBD2 as a possible D gene (6 bases). From germline, CDR1 is SGDLS and CDR2 YYNGEE. The CDR3 loop spans 18 amino acids. Trimming left V 3 bases short and J 4 bases short, with 23 bases between. CDR3 region: CASSGFDGGGVGYNEQFF. The DNA of the CDR3 is TGTGCCAGCAGCGGTTTCGACGGGGGTGGTGTGGGGTACAATGAGCAGTTCTTC.

This clone is categorized as medium-sized. The chain uses TRBV28 and TRBJ2-1; possibly TRBD1 for D (5 bases). Germline loops: CDR1 MDHEN, CDR2 SYDVKM. V was clipped by 6 bases and J by 1 base, with 22 bases between them. The CDR3 spans 18 residues. CDR3 sequence: CASSYYHGALKSYNEQFF. The CDR3 DNA reads as TGTGCCAGCAGCTACTACCATGGGGCACTAAAATCCTACAATGAGCAGTTCTTC.

In this sample, this clone turned up a few times. This chain uses TRBV6-1 with TRBJ2-7; 7 bases map to TRBD1. There are 14 residues in the CDR3. Germline V gives CDR1 MNHNS, CDR2 SASEGT. V was pared by 3 bases and J by 7 bases, with 9 bases of the junction left unmatched. CDR3 bases: TGTGCCAGCAGTGAGAGCACAGCCAGGGGGGAGCAGTACTTC. Translating gives CASSESTARGEQYF.

This clone is medium-sized within its sample. V is TRBV7-9 and J is TRBJ1-1; D gene uncertain. The CDR3 runs to 11 residues. Trimming shortened V by 6 bases and J by 6 bases, and 8 bases separated the two germline ends. In germline, CDR1 is SEHNR, CDR2 FQNEAQ (reference sequence). The CDR3 region is CASSSSSEAFF. CDR3 sequence (DNA): TGTGCCAGCAGTTCAAGCTCTGAAGCTTTCTTT.

This clone was seen a handful of times. V usage is TRBV2 and J usage is TRBJ1-1; D not certain. The CDR3 has 15 residues. V was trimmed by 2 bases and J by 0 bases, leaving 10 bases between them. Germline-derived CDR1 and CDR2 are SNHLY and FYNNEI. CDR3 loop: CASSERRLLNTEAFF. CDR3 bases: TGTGCCAGCAGTGAAAGGCGTCTCCTGAACACTGAAGCTTTCTTT.

By sample share, this clone is medium-sized. This chain connects TRBV12-3 or TRBV12-4 to TRBJ1-1; 8 bases agree with TRBD1. This CDR3 region has 15 residues. V was clipped by 3 bases and J by 5 bases; unmatched bases: 8. Here the CDR3 DNA reads TGTGCCAGCAGTTTGGCGGACAGGGAGGGGACTGAAGCTTTCTTT. Its translation: CASSLADREGTEAFF.

V gene TRBV30 combines with J gene TRBJ1-3; D may be TRBD1 (6 bases). The CDR3 extends over 14 amino acids. Germline V gene data show CDR1 as GTSNPN and CDR2 as SVGIG (reference sequence). Trimming shortened V by 0 bases and J by 2 bases, and 8 bases separated the two germline ends. CDR3 residues: CAWSVGGAGNTIYF. The CDR3 region has the DNA TGTGCCTGGAGTGTAGGGGGGGCTGGAAACACCATATATTTT. The entire variable domain, with the rest obtained from reference TRBV30 and TRBJ1-3, is as follows: SQTIHQWPATLVQPVGSPLSLECTVEGTSNPNLYWYRQAAGRGLQLLFYSVGIGQISSEVPQNLSASRPQDRQFILSSKKLLLSDSGFYLCAWSVGGAGNTIYFGEGSWLTVV.

The rearrangement links TRBV11-2 to TRBJ2-3; 12 positions match TRBD2. Looked up from germline, CDR1 is SGHAT and CDR2 is FQNNGV. The CDR3 totals 16 residues. V lost 3 bases and J lost 6; bases outside the gene matches: 7. CDR3 sequence (DNA): TGTGCCAGCAGCTTTACCCTAGCGGGAGGGGGGGATACGCAGTATTTT. Protein: CASSFTLAGGGDTQYF.

This clone was detected ten times or more. CDR3 residues: CASKQGGNQPQHF. The CDR3 DNA follows: TGTGCCAGCAAACAGGGGGGCAATCAGCCCCAGCATTTT. V gene TRBV12-3 or TRBV12-4 combines with J gene TRBJ1-5; TRBD1 matches 8 bases. The CDR3 covers 13 residues. After removal of 7 bases from V and 2 bases from J, the junction contained 1 base not matched to a gene.

This chain links TRBV6-1 with TRBJ2-7; TRBD2 matches at 13 bases. CDR3 length equals 15 residues. The germline V gene has CDR1 MNHNS and CDR2 SASEGT. V lost 5 bases to trimming and J lost 5 bases; unmatched junction nucleotides: 6. The CDR3 protein is CASSTLAGGPNEQYF. The CDR3 DNA sequence: TGTGCCAGCAGTACACTAGCGGGAGGGCCAAACGAGCAGTACTTC.

By share, this clone counts as medium-sized. V usage is TRBV12-3 or TRBV12-4 and J usage is TRBJ1-6; the D gene is possibly TRBD1 (6 bases). V was shortened by 3 bases and J by 9 bases, with 30 bases between the two germline ends. This CDR3 is built from 20 residues. The CDR3: CASSFQGSPGWGLYGSPLHF. The DNA for the CDR3 is TGTGCCAGCAGTTTTCAGGGGTCCCCGGGGTGGGGGCTTTATGGTTCACCCCTCCACTTT.

This rearrangement joins TRBV7-2 to TRBJ2-2, with TRBD1 identical over 12 bases. CDR1 and CDR2 from the germline V gene are SGHTA and FQGNSA. V was clipped by 9 bases and J by 4 bases; unmatched bases: 6. This CDR3 contains 15 residues. As DNA, the CDR3 is TGTGCCAGTTGGGGGACAGGGGGCCGCACCGGGGAGCTGTTTTTT. It translates to CASWGTGGRTGELFF.

V and J are TRBV7-9 and TRBJ2-7; D remains ambiguous. The CDR3 runs to 12 residues. Trimming pared 3 bases from V and 2 bases from J, leaving 5 bases between. CDR1 is SEHNR, CDR2 FQNEAQ, per germline (reference sequence). The DNA of the CDR3 is TGTGCCAGCAGCTTCGCCACCTACGAGCAGTACTTC. Translating it yields CASSFATYEQYF.